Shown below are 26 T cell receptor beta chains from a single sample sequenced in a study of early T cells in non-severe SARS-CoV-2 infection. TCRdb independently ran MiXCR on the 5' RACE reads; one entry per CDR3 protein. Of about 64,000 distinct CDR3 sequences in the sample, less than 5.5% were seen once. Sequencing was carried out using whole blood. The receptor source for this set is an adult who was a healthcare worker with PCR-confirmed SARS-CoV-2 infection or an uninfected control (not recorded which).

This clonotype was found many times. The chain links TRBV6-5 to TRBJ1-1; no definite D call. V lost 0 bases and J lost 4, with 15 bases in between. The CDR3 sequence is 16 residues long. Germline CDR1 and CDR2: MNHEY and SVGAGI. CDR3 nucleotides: TGTGCCAGCAGTTACTCGGATTCCCACTCGGGCACTGAAGCTTTCTTT. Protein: CASSYSDSHSGTEAFF.

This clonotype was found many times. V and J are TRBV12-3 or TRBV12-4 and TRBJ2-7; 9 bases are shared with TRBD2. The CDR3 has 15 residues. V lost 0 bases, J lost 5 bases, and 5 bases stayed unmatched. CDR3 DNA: TGTGCCAGCAGTTTAGCGGCGCTAGCGGGAAACGAGCAGTACTTC. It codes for CASSLAALAGNEQYF.

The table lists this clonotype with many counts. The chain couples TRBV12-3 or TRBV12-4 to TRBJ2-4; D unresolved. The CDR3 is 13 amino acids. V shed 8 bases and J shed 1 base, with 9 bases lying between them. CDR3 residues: CASSEAAKNIQYF. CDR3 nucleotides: TGTGCCAGCTCTGAGGCTGCCAAAAACATTCAGTACTTC.

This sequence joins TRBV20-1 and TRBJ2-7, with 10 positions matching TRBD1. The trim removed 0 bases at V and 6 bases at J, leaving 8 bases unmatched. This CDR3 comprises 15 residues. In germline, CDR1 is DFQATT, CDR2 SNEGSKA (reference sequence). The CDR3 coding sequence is TGCAGTGCTAGAGATCTGAGGGGACAGGGGCGCGAGCAGTACTTC. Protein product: CSARDLRGQGREQYF.

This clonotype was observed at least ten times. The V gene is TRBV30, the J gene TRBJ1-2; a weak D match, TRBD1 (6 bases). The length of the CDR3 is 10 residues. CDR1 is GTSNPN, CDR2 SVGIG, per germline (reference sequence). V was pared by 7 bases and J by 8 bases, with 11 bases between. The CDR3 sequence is CASETGGYTF. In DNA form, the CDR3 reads TGTGCCTCTGAGACAGGAGGCTACACCTTC.

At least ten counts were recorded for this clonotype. The CDR3 bases are TGTGCCAGCTCACCACCTGAAGGGGTAGCCAAAAACATTCAGTACTTC. It codes for CASSPPEGVAKNIQYF. The V and J genes are TRBV18 and TRBJ2-4; D is perhaps TRBD1 (5 bases). The CDR3 spans 16 residues. Looked up from germline, CDR1 is KGHSH and CDR2 is LQKENI. V dropped 0 bases and J dropped 0 bases, with 9 bases sitting between them.

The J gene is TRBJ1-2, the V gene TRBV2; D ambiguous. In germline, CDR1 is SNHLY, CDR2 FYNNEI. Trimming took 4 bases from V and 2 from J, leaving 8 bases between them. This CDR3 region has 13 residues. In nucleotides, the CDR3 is TGTGCCAGCAGTGTCGGCAGGAACTATGGCTACACCTTC. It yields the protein CASSVGRNYGYTF.

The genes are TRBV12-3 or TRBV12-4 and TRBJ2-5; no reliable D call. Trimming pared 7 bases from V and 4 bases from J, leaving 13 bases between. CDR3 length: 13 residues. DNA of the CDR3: TGTGCCAGCACCGTCTTATGGACAGAGACCCAGTACTTC. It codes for CASTVLWTETQYF.

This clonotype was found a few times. CDR3 coding DNA: TGTGCCACCAGCCCCCCCAGCGGGGTCGATACGCAGTATTTT. Its translation: CATSPPSGVDTQYF. The rearrangement uses TRBV24-1 and TRBJ2-3; 7 nucleotides agree with TRBD2. V lost 7 bases, J lost 6 bases, and 9 bases stayed unmatched. From germline, CDR1 is KGHDR and CDR2 SFDVKD. The CDR3 is 14 residues long.

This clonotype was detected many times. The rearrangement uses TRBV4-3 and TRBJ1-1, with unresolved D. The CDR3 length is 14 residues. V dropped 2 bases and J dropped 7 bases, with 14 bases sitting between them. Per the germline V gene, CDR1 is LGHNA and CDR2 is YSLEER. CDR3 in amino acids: CASSQLKGIGEAFF. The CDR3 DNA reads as TGCGCCAGCAGCCAATTAAAAGGTATTGGTGAAGCTTTCTTT.

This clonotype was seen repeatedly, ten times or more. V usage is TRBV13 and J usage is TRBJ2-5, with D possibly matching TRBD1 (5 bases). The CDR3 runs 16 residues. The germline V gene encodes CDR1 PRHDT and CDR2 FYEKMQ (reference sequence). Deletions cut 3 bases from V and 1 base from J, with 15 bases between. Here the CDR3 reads CASSLQDMASQETQYF. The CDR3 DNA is TGTGCCAGCAGCTTGCAGGACATGGCTTCCCAAGAGACCCAGTACTTC.

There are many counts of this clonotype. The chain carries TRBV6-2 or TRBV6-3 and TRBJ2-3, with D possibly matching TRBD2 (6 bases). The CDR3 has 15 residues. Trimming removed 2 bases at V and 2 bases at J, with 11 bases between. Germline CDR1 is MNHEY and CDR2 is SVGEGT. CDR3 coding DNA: TGTGCCAGCAGTTACCGGGGACTCGACACAGATACGCAGTATTTT. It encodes CASSYRGLDTDTQYF.

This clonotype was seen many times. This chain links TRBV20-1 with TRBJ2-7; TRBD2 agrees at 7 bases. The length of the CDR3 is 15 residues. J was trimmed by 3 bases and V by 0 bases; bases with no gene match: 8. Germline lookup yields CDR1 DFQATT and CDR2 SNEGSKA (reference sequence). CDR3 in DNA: TGCAGTGCTAGAGATCCCGGGACTATTTTCTACGAGCAGTACTTC. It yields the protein CSARDPGTIFYEQYF.

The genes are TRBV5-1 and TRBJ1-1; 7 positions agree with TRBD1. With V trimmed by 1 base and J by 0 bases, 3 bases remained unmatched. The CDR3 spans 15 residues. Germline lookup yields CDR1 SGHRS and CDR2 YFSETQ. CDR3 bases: TGCGCCAGCAGCTTGAGGGGGCCGATGAACACTGAAGCTTTCTTT. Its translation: CASSLRGPMNTEAFF.

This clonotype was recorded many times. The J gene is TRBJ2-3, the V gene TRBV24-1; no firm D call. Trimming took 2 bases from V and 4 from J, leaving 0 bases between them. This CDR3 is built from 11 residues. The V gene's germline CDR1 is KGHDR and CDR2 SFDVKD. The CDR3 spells CATSDSDTQYF. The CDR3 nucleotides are TGTGCCACCAGTGATTCAGATACGCAGTATTTT.

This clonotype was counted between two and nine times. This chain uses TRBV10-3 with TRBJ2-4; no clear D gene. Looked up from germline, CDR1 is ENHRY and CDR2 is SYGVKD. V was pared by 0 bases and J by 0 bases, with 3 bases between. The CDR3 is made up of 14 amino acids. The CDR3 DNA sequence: TGTGCCATCAGTGAGTCTCCAGCCAAAAACATTCAGTACTTC. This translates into CAISESPAKNIQYF.

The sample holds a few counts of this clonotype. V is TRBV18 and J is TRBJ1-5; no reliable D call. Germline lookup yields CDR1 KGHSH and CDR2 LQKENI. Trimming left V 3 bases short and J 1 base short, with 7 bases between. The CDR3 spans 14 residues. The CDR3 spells CASSPGRSNQPQHF. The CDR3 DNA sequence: TGTGCCAGCTCACCCGGGAGGAGCAATCAGCCCCAGCATTTT.

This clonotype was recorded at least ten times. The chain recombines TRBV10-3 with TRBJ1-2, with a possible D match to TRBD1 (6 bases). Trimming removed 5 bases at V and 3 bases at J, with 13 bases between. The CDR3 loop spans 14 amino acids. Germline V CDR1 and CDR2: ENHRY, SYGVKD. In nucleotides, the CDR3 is TGTGCCATCAGTTCAAAGGGGGTAGACTATGGCTACACCTTC. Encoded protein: CAISSKGVDYGYTF.

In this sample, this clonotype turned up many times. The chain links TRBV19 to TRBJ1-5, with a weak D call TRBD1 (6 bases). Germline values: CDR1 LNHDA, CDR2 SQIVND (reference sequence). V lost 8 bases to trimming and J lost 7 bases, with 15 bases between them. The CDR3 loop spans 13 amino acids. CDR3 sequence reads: CASSTQGGQPQHF. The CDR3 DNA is TGTGCCAGTTCTACACAGGGTGGCCAGCCCCAGCATTTT.

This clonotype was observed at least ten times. Written as DNA, the CDR3 is TGTGCCAGCAGCTACCACTTGGCCCCAGGGGAACTAAGGGGTGTTAATGAAAAACTGTTTTTT. This gives the protein CASSYHLAPGELRGVNEKLFF. V usage is TRBV5-6 and J usage is TRBJ1-4, with D perhaps matching TRBD1 (6 bases). V was trimmed by 3 bases and J by 4 bases, leaving 31 bases between them. The CDR3 has 21 amino acids. Germline V CDR1 and CDR2: SGHDT, YYEEEE.

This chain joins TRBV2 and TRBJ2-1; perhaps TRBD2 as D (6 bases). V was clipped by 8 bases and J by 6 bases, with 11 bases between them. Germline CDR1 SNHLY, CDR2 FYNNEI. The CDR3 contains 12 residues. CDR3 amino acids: CASGRELNEQFF. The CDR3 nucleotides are TGTGCCAGCGGTCGGGAGCTCAATGAGCAGTTCTTC.

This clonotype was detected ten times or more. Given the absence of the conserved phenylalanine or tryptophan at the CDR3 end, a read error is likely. The CDR3 DNA sequence: TGCAGTGCTAGCCGGTCAAGCTCCTACAATGAGCAGTTCCTC. This codes for CSASRSSSYNEQFL. The chain has TRBV20-1 and TRBJ2-1; D unresolved. Germline CDR1 is DFQATT and CDR2 is SNEGSKA (reference sequence). The germline V and J ends were trimmed by 3 bases and 0 bases, with 9 bases remaining between them. The CDR3 is 14 residues long.

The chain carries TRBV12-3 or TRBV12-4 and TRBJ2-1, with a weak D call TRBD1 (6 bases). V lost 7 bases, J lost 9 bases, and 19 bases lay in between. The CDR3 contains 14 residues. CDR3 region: CASTLGAGVGEQFF. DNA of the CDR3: TGTGCCAGCACTCTAGGTGCAGGGGTTGGTGAGCAGTTCTTC.

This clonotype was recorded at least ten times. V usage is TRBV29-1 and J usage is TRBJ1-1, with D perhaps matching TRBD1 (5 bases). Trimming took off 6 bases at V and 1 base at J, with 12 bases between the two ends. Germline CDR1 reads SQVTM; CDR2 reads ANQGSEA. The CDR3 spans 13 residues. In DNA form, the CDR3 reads TGCAGCGTCTTGTTTCAGGGGAACACTGAAGCTTTCTTT. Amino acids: CSVLFQGNTEAFF.

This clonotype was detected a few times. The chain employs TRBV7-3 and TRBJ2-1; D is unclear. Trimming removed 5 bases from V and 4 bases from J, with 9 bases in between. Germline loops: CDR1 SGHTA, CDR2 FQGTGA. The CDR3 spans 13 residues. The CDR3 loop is CASSPGIYNEQFF. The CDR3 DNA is TGTGCCAGCAGCCCGGGCATATACAATGAGCAGTTCTTC.

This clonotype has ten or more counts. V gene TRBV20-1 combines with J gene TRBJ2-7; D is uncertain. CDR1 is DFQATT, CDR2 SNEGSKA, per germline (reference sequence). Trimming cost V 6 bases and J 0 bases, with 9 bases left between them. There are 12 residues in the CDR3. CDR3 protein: CSAPSHSYEQYF. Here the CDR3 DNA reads TGCAGTGCCCCCTCTCACTCCTACGAGCAGTACTTC.